A selection of T cell receptor beta chains follows, all from one sample in a study of blood T cell repertoires in COVID-19. TCRdb's copy holds only in-frame clones and misses some; the assay was immunoSEQ multiplex PCR. Found here are approximately 280,000 clones, about 90% of them singletons; the top ten hold 1.5% to 2%. The source material was PBMCs or T cells enriched from blood (not recorded which). The receptors stem from a woman aged 55-70 years who had recovered from COVID-19. Each CDR3 is given with its conserved first and last residue. The D gene is left open where the match is weak. The size field is filled for only some rows; it gives once, few, many or a size class.

d_gene	v_gene	j_gene	abundance	CDR3aa	CDR3nt
.	TRBV5-1	TRBJ2-7	.	CASSPRATGFSYEQYF	TGCGCCAGCAGCCCAAGGGCCACAGGGTTCTCCTACGAGCAGTACTTC
TRBD1	TRBV5-1	TRBJ2-7	once	CASSLDQGVYYEQYF	TGCGCCAGCAGCTTGGACCAGGGGGTGTACTACGAGCAGTACTTC
.	TRBV10-2	TRBJ1-6	.	CASTTRGDNSPLHF	TGCGCCTCCACCACGCGCGGGGATAATTCACCCCTCCACTTT
TRBD1	TRBV4-1	TRBJ2-5	.	CASSQDRGVIEETQYF	TGCGCCAGCAGCCAGGACAGGGGGGTAATCGAGGAGACCCAGTACTTC
TRBD2	TRBV7-3	TRBJ2-1	.	CASSLRLAGVNEQFF	TGTGCCAGCAGCTTGCGACTAGCGGGAGTTAATGAGCAGTTCTTC
TRBD1	TRBV7-9	TRBJ1-1	.	CASRSEPGQGYTEAFF	TGTGCCAGCAGATCGGAACCGGGACAGGGTTACACTGAAGCTTTCTTT
.	TRBV12-5	TRBJ2-2	.	CASGLVGQGQGGELFF	TGTGCTAGTGGTTTGGTAGGGCAGGGCCAGGGCGGGGAGCTGTTTTTT
.	TRBV27	TRBJ2-7	.	CASSLGRTGDEQYF	TGTGCCAGCAGTTTAGGACGGACCGGGGACGAGCAGTACTTC
TRBD1	TRBV25-1	TRBJ1-2	few	CASSEGDSIYGYTF	TGTGCCAGCAGTGAAGGGGACAGTATCTATGGCTACACCTTC
.	TRBV3-1/TRBV3-2	TRBJ1-2	few	CASSQAPSTGDYGYTF	TGTGCCAGCAGCCAAGCCCCGTCAACAGGTGACTATGGCTACACCTTC
.	TRBV2	TRBJ1-6	.	CASSEGRGSSYNSPLHF	TGTGCCAGCAGTGAAGGCCGGGGAAGCTCCTATAATTCACCCCTCCACTTT
TRBD2	TRBV20-1	TRBJ2-3	.	CSARGLAGLTDTQYF	TGCAGTGCTCGTGGACTAGCGGGGCTCACAGATACGCAGTATTTT
TRBD1	TRBV7-3	TRBJ1-1	.	CASSSKGQMNTEAFF	TGTGCCAGCAGCTCCAAGGGACAGATGAACACTGAAGCTTTCTTT
.	TRBV19	TRBJ1-2	.	CASEQNYGYTF	TGTGCCTCGGAACAGAACTATGGCTACACCTTC
TRBD1	TRBV30	TRBJ1-1	few	CALDRVAHTEAFF	TGTGCCTTAGACAGGGTGGCGCACACTGAAGCTTTCTTT
.	TRBV5-4	TRBJ2-7	few	CASSAPTSLEQYF	TGTGCCAGCAGCGCACCTACTAGCCTAGAGCAGTACTTC
TRBD2	TRBV4-1	TRBJ2-2	.	CASTLNAGGNTGELFF	TGCGCCAGCACCCTAAACGCGGGGGGAAACACCGGGGAGCTGTTTTTT
.	TRBV7-9	TRBJ1-1	.	CASRRLADTEAFF	TGTGCCAGCAGGCGGTTGGCAGACACTGAAGCTTTCTTT
TRBD1	TRBV28	TRBJ1-2	once	CASSSTGGRNYGYTF	TGTGCCAGCAGTTCGACAGGGGGCCGAAACTATGGCTACACCTTC
.	TRBV12-3/TRBV12-4	TRBJ2-5	.	CASSFAEETQYF	TGTGCCAGCAGTTTTGCTGAGGAGACCCAGTACTTC
.	TRBV29-1	TRBJ1-5	.	CSVGSRAPVQGQPQHF	TGCAGCGTTGGTAGCAGGGCACCTGTCCAGGGTCAGCCCCAGCATTTT
.	TRBV2	TRBJ1-1	.	CASSGQSINEAFF	TGTGCCAGCAGTGGGCAGTCGATTAATGAAGCTTTCTTT
.	TRBV5-1	TRBJ2-2	.	CASSAPGAGELFF	TGCGCCAGCAGCGCGCCTGGAGCCGGGGAGCTGTTTTTT